This TCR beta chain was observed in a study of quantifying T cell responses using KT2 cells. Study overall: TCR alpha and beta constant-region primers primed reverse transcription of RNA. Estimated efficiency of the T4 ligation step was above 8.5% under optimum conditions. The second PCR ran as a qPCR until a predetermined fluorescence threshold was reached.

The CDR3 is 15 residues long. The germline gives CDR1 SEHNR, CDR2 FQNEAQ (reference sequence). V lost 7 bases, J lost 0 bases, and 15 bases lay in between. The sample is PBMC spiked with counted cells of clone KT2. This clonotype was counted only a few times. Each cDNA got a UMI-containing oligo ligated at its 3' end. First-round PCR used 4 cycles and beta primers RC1.1 and RC1.2 covering TRBC1 and TRBC2. TCR alpha and beta chains were handled separately starting at the second PCR. TCRdb redid the calling of the UMI-ligation and nested PCR reads with MiXCR, one entry per CDR3 protein. The table lists approximately 50,000 distinct CDR3 sequences, around a tenth of them singletons, with more than 9% in the top ten.

Input material: PBMCs spiked with cells of the T cell clone KT2. The sequence was obtained from a human donor. This rearrangement joins TRBV7-9 to TRBJ1-2, with D perhaps TRBD1 (5 bases). The CDR3 nucleotides are TGTGCCAGCACCCCTTGGGGCAGCTCTAACTATGGCTACACCTTC. Protein: CASTPWGSSNYGYTF.